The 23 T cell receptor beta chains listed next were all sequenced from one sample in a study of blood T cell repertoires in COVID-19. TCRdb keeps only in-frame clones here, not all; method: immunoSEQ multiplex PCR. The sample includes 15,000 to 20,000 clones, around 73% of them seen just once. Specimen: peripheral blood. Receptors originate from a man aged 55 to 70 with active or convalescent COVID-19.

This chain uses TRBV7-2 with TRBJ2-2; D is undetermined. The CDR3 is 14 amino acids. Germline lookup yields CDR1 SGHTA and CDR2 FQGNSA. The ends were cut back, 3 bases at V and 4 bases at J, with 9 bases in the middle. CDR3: CASSFWPGTGELFF. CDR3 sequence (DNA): TGTGCCAGCAGCTTCTGGCCGGGCACCGGGGAGCTGTTTTTT.

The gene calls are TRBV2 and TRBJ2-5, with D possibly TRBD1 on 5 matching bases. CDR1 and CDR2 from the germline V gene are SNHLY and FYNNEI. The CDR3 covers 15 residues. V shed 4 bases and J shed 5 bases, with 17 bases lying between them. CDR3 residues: CASSGQNLVGETQYF. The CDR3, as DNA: TGTGCCAGCAGTGGACAGAATCTTGTAGGGGAGACCCAGTACTTC.

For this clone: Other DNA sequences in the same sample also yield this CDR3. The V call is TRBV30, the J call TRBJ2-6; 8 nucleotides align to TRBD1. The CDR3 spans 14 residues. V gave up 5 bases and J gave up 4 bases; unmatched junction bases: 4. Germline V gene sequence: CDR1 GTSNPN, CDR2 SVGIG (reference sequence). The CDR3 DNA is TGTGCCTGGCAGGGGGCGGGGGGGGCCAACGTCCTGACTTTC. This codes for CAWQGAGGANVLTF.

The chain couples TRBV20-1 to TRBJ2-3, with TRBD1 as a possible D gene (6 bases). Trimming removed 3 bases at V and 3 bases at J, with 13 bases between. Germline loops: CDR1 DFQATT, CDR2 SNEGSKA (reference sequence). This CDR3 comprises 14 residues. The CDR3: CSASLPGATDTQYF. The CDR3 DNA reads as TGCAGTGCTAGTCTGCCAGGGGCAACAGATACGCAGTATTTT.

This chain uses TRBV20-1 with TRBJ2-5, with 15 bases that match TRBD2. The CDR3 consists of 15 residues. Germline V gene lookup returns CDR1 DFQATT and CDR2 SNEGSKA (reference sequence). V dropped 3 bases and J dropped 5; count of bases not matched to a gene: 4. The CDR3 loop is CSASPGLAGGETQYF. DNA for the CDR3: TGCAGTGCTAGTCCCGGACTAGCGGGGGGGGAGACCCAGTACTTC.

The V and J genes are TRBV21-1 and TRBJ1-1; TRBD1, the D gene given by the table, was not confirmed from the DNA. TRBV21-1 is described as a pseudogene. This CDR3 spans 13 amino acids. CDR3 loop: CASSKETDDRAFF. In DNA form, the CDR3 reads TGTGCCAGCAGCAAAGAGACAGATGATCGGGCTTTCTTT.

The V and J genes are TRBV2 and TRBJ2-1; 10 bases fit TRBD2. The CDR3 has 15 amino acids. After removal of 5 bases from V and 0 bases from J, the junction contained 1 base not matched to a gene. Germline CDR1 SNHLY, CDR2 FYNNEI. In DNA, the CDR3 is TGTGCCAGCAGTAGGACTAGCGGCTCCTACAATGAGCAGTTCTTC. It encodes CASSRTSGSYNEQFF.

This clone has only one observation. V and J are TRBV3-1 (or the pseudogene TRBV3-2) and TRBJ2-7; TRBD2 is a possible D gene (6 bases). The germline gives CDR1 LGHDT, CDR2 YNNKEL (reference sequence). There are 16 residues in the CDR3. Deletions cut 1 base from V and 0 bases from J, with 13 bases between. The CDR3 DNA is TGTGCCAGCAGCCAAGTTGGGGGGAGGAGCTCCTACGAGCAGTACTTC. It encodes CASSQVGGRSSYEQYF.

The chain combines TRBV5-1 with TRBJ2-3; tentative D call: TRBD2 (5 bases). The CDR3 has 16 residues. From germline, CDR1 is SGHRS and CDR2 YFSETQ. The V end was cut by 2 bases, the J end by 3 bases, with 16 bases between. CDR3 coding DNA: TGCGCCAGCAGCTTAAGCGTGGCTAGCAGGACAGATACGCAGTATTTT. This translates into CASSLSVASRTDTQYF.

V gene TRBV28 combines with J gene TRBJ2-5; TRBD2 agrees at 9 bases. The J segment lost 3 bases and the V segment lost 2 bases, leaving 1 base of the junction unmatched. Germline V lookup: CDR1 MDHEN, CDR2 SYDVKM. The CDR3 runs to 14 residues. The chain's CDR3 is CASSLIAGEETQYF. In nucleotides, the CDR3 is TGTGCCAGCAGTTTAATAGCGGGGGAAGAGACCCAGTACTTC.

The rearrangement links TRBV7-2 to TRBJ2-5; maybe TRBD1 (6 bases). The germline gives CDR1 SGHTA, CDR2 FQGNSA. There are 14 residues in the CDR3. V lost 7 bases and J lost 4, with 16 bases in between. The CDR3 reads CASKEAGVAETQYF. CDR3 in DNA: TGTGCCAGCAAGGAGGCAGGGGTGGCAGAGACCCAGTACTTC.

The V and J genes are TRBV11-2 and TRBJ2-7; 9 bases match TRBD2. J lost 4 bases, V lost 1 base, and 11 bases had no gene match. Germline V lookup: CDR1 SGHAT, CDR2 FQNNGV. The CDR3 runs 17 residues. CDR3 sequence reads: CASSLGAGGGSIYEQYF. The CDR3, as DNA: TGTGCCAGCAGCTTAGGAGCGGGGGGCGGTAGTATATACGAGCAGTACTTC.

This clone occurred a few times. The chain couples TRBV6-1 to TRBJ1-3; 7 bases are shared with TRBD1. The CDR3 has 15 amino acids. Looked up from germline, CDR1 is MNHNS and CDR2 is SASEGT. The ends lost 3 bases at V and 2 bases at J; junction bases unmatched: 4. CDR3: CASSEDRNTGNTIYF. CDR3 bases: TGTGCCAGCAGTGAGGACAGGAATACTGGAAACACCATATATTTT.

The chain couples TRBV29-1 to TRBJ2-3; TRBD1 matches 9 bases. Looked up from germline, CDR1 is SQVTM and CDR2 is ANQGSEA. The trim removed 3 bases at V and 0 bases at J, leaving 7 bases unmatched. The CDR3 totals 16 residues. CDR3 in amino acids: CSVDGGQGGSTDTQYF. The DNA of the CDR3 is TGCAGCGTTGACGGGGGACAGGGAGGCAGCACAGATACGCAGTATTTT.

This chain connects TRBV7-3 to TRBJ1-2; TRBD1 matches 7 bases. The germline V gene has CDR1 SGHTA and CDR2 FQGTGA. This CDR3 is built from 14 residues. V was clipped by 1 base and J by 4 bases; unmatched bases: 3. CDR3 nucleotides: TGTGCCAGCAGCTTAAACAGGGGACCCTATGGCTACACCTTC. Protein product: CASSLNRGPYGYTF.

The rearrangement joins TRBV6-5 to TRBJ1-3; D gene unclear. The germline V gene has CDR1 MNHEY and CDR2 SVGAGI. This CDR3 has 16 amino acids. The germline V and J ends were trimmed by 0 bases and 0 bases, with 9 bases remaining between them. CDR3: CASSYSAFHSGNTIYF. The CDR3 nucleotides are TGTGCCAGCAGTTACTCGGCATTTCACTCTGGAAACACCATATATTTT.

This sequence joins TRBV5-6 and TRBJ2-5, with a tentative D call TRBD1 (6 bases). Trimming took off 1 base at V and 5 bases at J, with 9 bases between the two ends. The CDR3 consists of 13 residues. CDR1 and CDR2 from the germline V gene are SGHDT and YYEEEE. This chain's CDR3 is CASSLTDRETQYF. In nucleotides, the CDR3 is TGTGCCAGCAGCTTGACAGACAGGGAGACCCAGTACTTC.

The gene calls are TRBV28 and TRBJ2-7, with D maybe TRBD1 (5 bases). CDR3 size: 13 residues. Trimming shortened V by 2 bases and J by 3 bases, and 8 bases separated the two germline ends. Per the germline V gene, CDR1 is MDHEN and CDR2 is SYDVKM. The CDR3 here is CASSLGADYEQYF. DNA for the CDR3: TGTGCCAGCAGTTTAGGGGCCGACTACGAGCAGTACTTC.

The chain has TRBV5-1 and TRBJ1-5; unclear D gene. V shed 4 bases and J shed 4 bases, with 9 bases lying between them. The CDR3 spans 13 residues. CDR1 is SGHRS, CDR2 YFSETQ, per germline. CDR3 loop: CASSIEPNQPQHF. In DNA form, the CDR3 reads TGCGCCAGCAGCATAGAGCCGAATCAGCCCCAGCATTTT.

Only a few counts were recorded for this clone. The CDR3 DNA reads TGTGCCTTCGGGAGGGAGACCCAGTACTTC. Its translation: CAFGRETQYF. The rearrangement uses TRBV30 and TRBJ2-5, with 7 bases aligning to TRBD2. The CDR3 is 10 amino acids. From germline, CDR1 is GTSNPN and CDR2 SVGIG (reference sequence). The ends lost 7 bases at V and 5 bases at J; junction bases unmatched: 1.

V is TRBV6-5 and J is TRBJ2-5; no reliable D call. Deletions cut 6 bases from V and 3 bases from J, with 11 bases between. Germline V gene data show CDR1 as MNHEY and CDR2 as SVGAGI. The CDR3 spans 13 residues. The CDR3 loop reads CASSHTEEETQYF. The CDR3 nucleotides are TGTGCCAGCAGCCACACCGAGGAAGAGACCCAGTACTTC.

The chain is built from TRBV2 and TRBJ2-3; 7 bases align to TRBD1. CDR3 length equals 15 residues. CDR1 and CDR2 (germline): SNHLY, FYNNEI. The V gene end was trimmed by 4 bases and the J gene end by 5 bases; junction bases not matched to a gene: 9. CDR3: CASSGAGGGVDTQYF. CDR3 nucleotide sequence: TGTGCCAGCAGTGGGGCAGGGGGTGGAGTAGATACGCAGTATTTT.

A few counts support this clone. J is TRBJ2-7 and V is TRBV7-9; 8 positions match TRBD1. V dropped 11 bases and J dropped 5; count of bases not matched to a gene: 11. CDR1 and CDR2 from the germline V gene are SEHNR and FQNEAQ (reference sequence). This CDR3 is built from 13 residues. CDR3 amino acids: CAGGRGRGNEQYF. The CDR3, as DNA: TGTGCCGGTGGCAGGGGGCGCGGGAACGAGCAGTACTTC.